A single count supports the clone carrying this TCR beta chain. The entry originates in a study of T cell responses to AZD1222 COVID-19 vaccine. Measured with immunoSEQ multiplex PCR; TCRdb has only the in-frame clones, and not every one. The sample records about 140,000 clones, roughly 87% being singletons. This receptor was taken from an adult who received the AZD1222 COVID-19 vaccine. Here the sequenced sample was peripheral blood, taken 28 days after the second AZD1222 dose.

The CDR3 nucleotides are TGTGCCAGCAGTGGGGACAGCGCGCGTATTGAAGCTTTCTTT. It translates to CASSGDSARIEAFF. The V and J genes are TRBV2 and TRBJ1-1; 7 bases agree with TRBD1. CDR1 and CDR2 (germline): SNHLY, FYNNEI. There are 14 residues in the CDR3. V lost 4 bases, J lost 7 bases, and 9 bases stayed unmatched.